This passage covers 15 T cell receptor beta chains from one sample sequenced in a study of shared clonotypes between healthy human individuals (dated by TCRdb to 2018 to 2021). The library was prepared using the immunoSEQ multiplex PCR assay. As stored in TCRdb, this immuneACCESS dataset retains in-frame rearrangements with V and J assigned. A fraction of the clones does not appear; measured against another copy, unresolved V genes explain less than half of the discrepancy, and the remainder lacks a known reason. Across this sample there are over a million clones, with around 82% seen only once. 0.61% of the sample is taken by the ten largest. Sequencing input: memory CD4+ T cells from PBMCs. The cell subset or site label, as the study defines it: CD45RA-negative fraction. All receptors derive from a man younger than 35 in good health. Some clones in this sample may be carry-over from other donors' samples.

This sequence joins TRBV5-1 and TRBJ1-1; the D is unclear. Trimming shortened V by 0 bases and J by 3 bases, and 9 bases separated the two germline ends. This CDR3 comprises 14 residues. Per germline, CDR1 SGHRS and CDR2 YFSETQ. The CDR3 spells CASSLALTDTEAFF. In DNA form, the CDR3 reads TGCGCCAGCAGCTTGGCCTTAACAGACACTGAAGCTTTCTTT.

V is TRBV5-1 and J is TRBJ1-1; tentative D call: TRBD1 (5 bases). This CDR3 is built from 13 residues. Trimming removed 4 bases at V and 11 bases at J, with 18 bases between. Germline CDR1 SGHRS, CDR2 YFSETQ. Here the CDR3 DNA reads TGCGCCAGCAGCGACCACCCGGGGCCGGGGGCTTTCTTT. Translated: CASSDHPGPGAFF.

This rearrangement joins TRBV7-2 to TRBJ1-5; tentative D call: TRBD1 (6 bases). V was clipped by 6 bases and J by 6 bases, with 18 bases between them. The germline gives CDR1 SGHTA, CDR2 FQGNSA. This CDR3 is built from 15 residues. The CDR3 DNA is TGTGCCAGCAGTCATTCCGGGGGCGCCGGTCAGCCCCAGCATTTT. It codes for CASSHSGGAGQPQHF.

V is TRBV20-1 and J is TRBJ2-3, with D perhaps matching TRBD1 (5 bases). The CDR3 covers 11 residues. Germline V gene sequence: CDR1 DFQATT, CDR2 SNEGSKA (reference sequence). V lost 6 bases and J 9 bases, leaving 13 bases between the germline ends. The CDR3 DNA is TGCAGTGCCACCCCCCCAGGGACGCAGTATTTT. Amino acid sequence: CSATPPGTQYF.

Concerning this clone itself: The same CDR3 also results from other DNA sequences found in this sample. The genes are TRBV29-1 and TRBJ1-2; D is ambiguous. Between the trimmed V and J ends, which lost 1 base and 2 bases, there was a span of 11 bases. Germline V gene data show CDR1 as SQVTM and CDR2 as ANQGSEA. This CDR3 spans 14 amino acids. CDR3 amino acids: CSVEGRGLNYGYTF. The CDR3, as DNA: TGCAGCGTTGAAGGGCGGGGTTTAAACTATGGCTACACCTTC. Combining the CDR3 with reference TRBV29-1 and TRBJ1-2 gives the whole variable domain SAVISQKPSRDICQRGTSLTIQCQVDSQVTMMFWYRQQPGQSLTLIATANQGSEATYESGFVIDKFPISRPNLTFSTLTVSNMSPEDSSIYLCSVEGRGLNYGYTFGSGTRLTVV.

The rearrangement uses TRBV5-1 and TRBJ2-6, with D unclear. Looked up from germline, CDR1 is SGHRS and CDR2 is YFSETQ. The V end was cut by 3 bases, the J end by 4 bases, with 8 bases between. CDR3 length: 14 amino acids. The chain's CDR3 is CASSSVVGANVLTF. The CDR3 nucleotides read TGCGCCAGCAGCTCAGTGGTAGGGGCCAACGTCCTGACTTTC.

The CDR3 region is CAGKLAGGRNEQFF. In DNA form, the CDR3 reads TGTGCCGGGAAACTAGCGGGAGGGAGGAATGAGCAGTTCTTC. V is TRBV30 and J is TRBJ2-1; 13 bases map to TRBD2. With V trimmed by 8 bases and J by 7 bases, 8 bases remained unmatched. CDR1 and CDR2 (germline): GTSNPN, SVGIG (reference sequence). CDR3 length: 14 amino acids.

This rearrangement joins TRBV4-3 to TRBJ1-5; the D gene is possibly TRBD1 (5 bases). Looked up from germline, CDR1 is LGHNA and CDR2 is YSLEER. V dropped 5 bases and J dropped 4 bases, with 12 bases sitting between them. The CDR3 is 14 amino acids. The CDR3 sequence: CASSSRVGNQPQHF. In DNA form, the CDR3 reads TGCGCCAGCAGCTCCAGGGTCGGAAATCAGCCCCAGCATTTT.

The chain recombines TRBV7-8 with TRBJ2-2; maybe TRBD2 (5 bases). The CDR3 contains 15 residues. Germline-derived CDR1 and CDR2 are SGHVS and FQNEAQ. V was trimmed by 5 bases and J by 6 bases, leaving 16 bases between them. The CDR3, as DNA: TGTGCCAGCAGCCGCCATGAGTGGGGAGCCGGGGAGCTGTTTTTT. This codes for CASSRHEWGAGELFF.

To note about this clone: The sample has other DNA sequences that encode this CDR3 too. In DNA, the CDR3 is TGTGCCAGCAGTTTAGTCGATGAGCAGTTCTTC. Amino acid sequence: CASSLVDEQFF. The chain uses TRBV28 and TRBJ2-1, with D hard to call. From germline, CDR1 is MDHEN and CDR2 SYDVKM. Trimming cost V 2 bases and J 8 bases, with 4 bases left between them. This CDR3 is 11 amino acids long.

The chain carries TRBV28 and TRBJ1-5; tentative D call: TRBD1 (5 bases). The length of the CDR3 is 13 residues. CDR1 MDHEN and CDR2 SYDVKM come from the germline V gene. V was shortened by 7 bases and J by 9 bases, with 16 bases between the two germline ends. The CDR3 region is CASTTRGDGPQHF. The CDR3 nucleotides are TGTGCCAGCACCACCCGGGGGGACGGGCCCCAGCATTTT. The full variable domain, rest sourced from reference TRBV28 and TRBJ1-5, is DVKVTQSSRYLVKRTGEKVFLECVQDMDHENMFWYRQDPGLGLRLIYFSYDVKMKEKGDIPEGYSVSREKKERFSLILESASTNQTSMYLCASTTRGDGPQHFGDGTRLSIL.

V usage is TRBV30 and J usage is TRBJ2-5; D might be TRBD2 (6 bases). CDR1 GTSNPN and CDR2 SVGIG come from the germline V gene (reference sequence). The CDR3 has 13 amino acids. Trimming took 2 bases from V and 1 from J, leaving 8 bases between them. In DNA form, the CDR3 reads TGTGCCTGGAGTATCGGGGGCCAAGAGACCCAGTACTTC. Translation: CAWSIGGQETQYF.

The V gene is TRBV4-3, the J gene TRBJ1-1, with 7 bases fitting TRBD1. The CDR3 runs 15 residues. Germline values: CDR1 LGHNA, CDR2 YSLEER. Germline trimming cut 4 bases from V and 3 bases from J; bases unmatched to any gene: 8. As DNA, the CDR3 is TGCGCCAGCAGCCTGTCCGGGACAGCGGACACTGAAGCTTTCTTT. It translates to CASSLSGTADTEAFF.

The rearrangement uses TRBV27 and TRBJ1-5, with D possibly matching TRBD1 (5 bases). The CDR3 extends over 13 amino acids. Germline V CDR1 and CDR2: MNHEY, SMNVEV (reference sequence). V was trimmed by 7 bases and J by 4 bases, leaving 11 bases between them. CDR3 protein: CASTPGRNQPQHF. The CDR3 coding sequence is TGTGCCAGCACCCCAGGGAGGAATCAGCCCCAGCATTTT.

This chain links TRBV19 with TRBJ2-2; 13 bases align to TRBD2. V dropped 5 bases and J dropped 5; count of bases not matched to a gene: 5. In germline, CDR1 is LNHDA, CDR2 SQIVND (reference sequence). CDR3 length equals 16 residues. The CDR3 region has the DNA TGTGCCAGTAGTCCACGGACTAGCGGGAGAACCGGGGAGCTGTTTTTT. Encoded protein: CASSPRTSGRTGELFF.